The TCR beta chain under discussion was sequenced for a study of T cells expressing NK-cell markers. Study-wide context: Seven sequenced donors out of eight were HCMV-seropositive, one seronegative.

CDR1 is MNHEY, CDR2 SVGEGT, per germline. This CDR3 region has 16 residues. As the method of synthesis, 5'RACE template switching with UMIs yielded TCR beta cDNA. After re-calling the 5' RACE reads, TCRdb lists one entry per CDR3 protein, DNA absent. The sample holds approximately 420,000 distinct CDR3 sequences. Sequencing was done on a sample of blood T cells: a sorted CD56 or NKG2C T cell subset, CD4+ or CD8+ T cells, or bulk PBMC T cells (not recorded which). The receptor was isolated from a woman in her forties or fifties in good health. The V call is TRBV6-2 or TRBV6-3, the J call TRBJ1-1; there is no DNA to check the TCRdb D call of TRBD1. CDR3 region: CASSYSIGGQQIEAFF.